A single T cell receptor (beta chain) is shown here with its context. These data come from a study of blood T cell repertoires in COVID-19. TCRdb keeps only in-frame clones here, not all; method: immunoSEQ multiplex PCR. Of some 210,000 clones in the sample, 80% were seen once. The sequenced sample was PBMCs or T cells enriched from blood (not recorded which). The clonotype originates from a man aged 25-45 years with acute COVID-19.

Here the CDR3 reads CASSSFRDRVETQYF. As DNA, the CDR3 is TGTGCCAGCAGTTCGTTCCGGGACAGGGTAGAGACCCAGTACTTC. This sequence joins TRBV27 and TRBJ2-5, with 9 positions matching TRBD1. CDR1 is MNHEY, CDR2 SMNVEV, per germline (reference sequence). Losses at the gene ends were 4 bases for V and 4 bases for J; bases not matched to a gene: 7. The CDR3 is 15 residues long.